This T cell receptor (beta chain) was identified in a study of blood T cell repertoires in COVID-19. About the study: T cells, B-cell-depleted T cells, or PBMCs provided the cDNA or gDNA that served as material.

J was trimmed by 6 bases and V by 4 bases; bases with no gene match: 5. This CDR3 spans 12 amino acids. Germline lookup yields CDR1 SQVTM and CDR2 ANQGSEA. The data were produced by immunoSEQ multiplex PCR, yet TCRdb's version contains in-frame clones alone and is incomplete. The sample carries 250,000 to 300,000 clones, around 89% recorded once. The TCR sequence derives from a man in his forties who had recovered from COVID-19. The chain combines TRBV29-1 with TRBJ2-7; 8 nucleotides match TRBD1. The specimen was PBMCs or T cells enriched from blood (not recorded which). The CDR3, as DNA: TGCAGCGTTGGGACAGGGCGAGTCGAGCAGTACTTC. It translates to CSVGTGRVEQYF.